This entry lists 25 T cell receptor beta chains sequenced from one sample in a study of shared clonotypes between healthy human individuals. Using immunoSEQ multiplex PCR, the repertoire was profiled, and TCRdb retains in-frame clones only, with some absent. The repertoire includes around 1,100,000 clones, approximately 80% of them detected once, and 0.7% to 0.95% sits in the top ten. Material: memory CD4+ T cells from PBMCs. Subset here: CD45RA-negative fraction. The receptor source for this set is a man between 18 and 35 years old in good health. Some clones in this sample may be carry-over from other donors' samples.

The CDR3 bases are TGTGCCAGCAGCTTAGCCACCGGGACCCAGAGGACCCAGTACTTC. Encoded protein: CASSLATGTQRTQYF. The gene calls are TRBV7-8 and TRBJ2-5; D assignment may be TRBD1 or TRBD2 (5 bases each). The CDR3 loop spans 15 amino acids. V was shortened by 0 bases and J by 7 bases, with 15 bases between the two germline ends. CDR1 and CDR2 from the germline V gene are SGHVS and FQNEAQ.

This clone was seen more than once but under ten times. This CDR3 is CASSIGLGGAYEQYF. The CDR3 bases are TGCGCCAGCAGCATCGGACTAGGGGGAGCTTACGAGCAGTACTTC. V usage is TRBV5-1 and J usage is TRBJ2-7; the D gene is possibly TRBD2 (7 bases). Per germline, CDR1 SGHRS and CDR2 YFSETQ. The length of the CDR3 is 15 residues. V gave up 4 bases and J gave up 4 bases, with 18 bases separating them.

The chain links TRBV7-2 to TRBJ2-1, with 9 bases lining up with TRBD2. The CDR3 has 16 residues. The germline gives CDR1 SGHTA, CDR2 FQGNSA. Losses at the gene ends were 3 bases for V and 0 bases for J; bases not matched to a gene: 3. CDR3 coding DNA: TGTGCCAGCAGCTTCGCGGGAGGGGTCTCCTACAATGAGCAGTTCTTC. Translating it yields CASSFAGGVSYNEQFF.

The chain links TRBV5-1 to TRBJ2-7, with a weak D call TRBD2 (5 bases). Looked up from germline, CDR1 is SGHRS and CDR2 is YFSETQ. Trimming stripped 7 bases from V and 0 bases from J, with 8 bases between. CDR3 length: 12 amino acids. CDR3 loop: CASGRGSYEQYF. DNA of the CDR3: TGCGCCAGCGGCCGGGGCTCCTACGAGCAGTACTTC.

J is TRBJ1-2 and V is TRBV5-1; D is undetermined. Looked up from germline, CDR1 is SGHRS and CDR2 is YFSETQ. Between the trimmed V and J ends, which lost 2 bases and 4 bases, there was a span of 9 bases. The CDR3 consists of 13 residues. As DNA, the CDR3 is TGCGCCAGCAGCTTTGAGGGAGTCTATGGCTACACCTTC. Residues: CASSFEGVYGYTF. Using reference TRBV5-1 and TRBJ1-2 for the parts outside the CDR3, the full variable domain is KAGVTQTPRYLIKTRGQQVTLSCSPISGHRSVSWYQQTPGQGLQFLFEYFSETQRNKGNFPGRFSGRQFSNSRSEMNVSTLELGDSALYLCASSFEGVYGYTFGSGTRLTVV.

In the case of this clone: The sample contains more than one DNA sequence encoding this CDR3. J is TRBJ1-3 and V is TRBV18; D uncertain. Trimming pared 2 bases from V and 2 bases from J, leaving 4 bases between. Germline V gene sequence: CDR1 KGHSH, CDR2 LQKENI. This CDR3 comprises 13 residues. In DNA form, the CDR3 reads TGTGCCAGCTCACCAGGCGCTGGAAACACCATATATTTT. This gives the protein CASSPGAGNTIYF.

The genes are TRBV28 and TRBJ1-2, with 7 bases fitting TRBD1. Germline-derived CDR1 and CDR2 are MDHEN and SYDVKM. The CDR3 runs to 12 residues. With 7 bases clipped from V and 9 bases from J, the junction kept 8 bases outside the gene matches. For the CDR3, the DNA is TGTGCCAGCACCGGACAGGCTGAGAGCTACACCTTC. This sequence encodes CASTGQAESYTF.

This clone was picked up one time. The chain couples TRBV29-1 to TRBJ2-3, with 8 bases that match TRBD2. Germline V gives CDR1 SQVTM, CDR2 ANQGSEA. With V trimmed by 6 bases and J by 2 bases, 10 bases remained unmatched. This CDR3 has 15 residues. This CDR3 is CSVGSGSLFTDTQYF. The CDR3 DNA follows: TGCAGCGTGGGGAGCGGGAGCCTATTCACAGATACGCAGTATTTT.

In its sample, this clone was seen once. The chain recombines TRBV7-8 with TRBJ2-5, with a weak D call TRBD1 (5 bases). Trimming cost V 3 bases and J 5 bases, with 16 bases left between them. CDR3 length: 15 residues. In germline, CDR1 is SGHVS, CDR2 FQNEAQ. CDR3 DNA: TGTGCCAGCAGCTTGTCACAGGAAGGTTGGGAGACCCAGTACTTC. It codes for CASSLSQEGWETQYF. The variable domain in full, with the rest retrieved from reference TRBV7-8 and TRBJ2-5, is GAGVSQSPRYKVAKRGQDVALRCDPISGHVSLFWYQQALGQGPEFLTYFQNEAQLDKSGLPSDRFFAERPEGSVSTLKIQRTQQEDSAVYLCASSLSQEGWETQYFGPGTRLLVL.

V usage is TRBV27 and J usage is TRBJ2-2; D ambiguous. CDR3 length: 14 amino acids. The V end lost 0 bases, the J end lost 7 bases, and 9 bases lay between the germline ends. Germline V gene lookup returns CDR1 MNHEY and CDR2 SMNVEV (reference sequence). In DNA form, the CDR3 reads TGTGCCAGCAGTTTATCGTGGGGTGGCGGGGAGCTGTTTTTT. Protein sequence: CASSLSWGGGELFF.

V and J are TRBV4-2 and TRBJ1-4; D call uncertain. Germline V lookup: CDR1 LGHNA, CDR2 YNFKEQ. This CDR3 has 15 residues. With 0 bases removed from V and 7 bases from J, the gap between germline ends came to 12 bases. CDR3 in amino acids: CASSQEAVGSEKLFF. CDR3 bases: TGTGCCAGCAGCCAAGAGGCAGTGGGGAGTGAAAAACTGTTTTTT.

The rearrangement links TRBV5-1 to TRBJ1-2; 10 positions match TRBD1. The CDR3 contains 17 residues. Germline loops: CDR1 SGHRS, CDR2 YFSETQ. The trim removed 3 bases at V and 4 bases at J, leaving 12 bases unmatched. The CDR3 protein is CASSSGGTGESLYGYTF. DNA for the CDR3: TGCGCCAGCAGCTCCGGCGGGACAGGGGAAAGTCTCTATGGCTACACCTTC.

V gene TRBV10-3 combines with J gene TRBJ2-3, with 9 bases identical to TRBD2. From germline, CDR1 is ENHRY and CDR2 SYGVKD. The CDR3 loop spans 17 amino acids. The V segment lost 10 bases and the J segment 1 base; nucleotides outside the gene matches: 15. The CDR3 sequence is CASRLGLATSGTDTQYF. The DNA of the CDR3 is TGTGCCAGTCGACTGGGACTAGCCACCTCAGGCACAGATACGCAGTATTTT.

The CDR3 sequence: CASSSQGVAHGYTF. As DNA, the CDR3 is TGCGCCAGCAGCTCGCAGGGGGTAGCGCATGGCTACACCTTC. The chain recombines TRBV5-1 with TRBJ1-2; 7 bases align to TRBD1. The J segment lost 6 bases and the V segment lost 3 bases, leaving 8 bases of the junction unmatched. The CDR3 is 14 residues long. Germline CDR1 and CDR2: SGHRS and YFSETQ.

This clone was seen more than once but under ten times. The CDR3 reads CASSAQTSQTDTQYF. The CDR3, as DNA: TGTGCCAGCAGCGCCCAGACAAGTCAGACAGATACGCAGTATTTT. This chain links TRBV7-2 with TRBJ2-3, with D uncertain. The CDR3 is 15 residues long. Germline values: CDR1 SGHTA, CDR2 FQGNSA. The V and J ends lost 5 bases and 3 bases respectively, with 15 bases between them.

The chain's CDR3 is CAIEGGLEQYF. The CDR3 DNA is TGTGCCATCGAGGGGGGCCTCGAGCAGTACTTC. The chain uses TRBV28 and TRBJ2-7; either TRBD1 or TRBD2 may fit D (6 bases each). This CDR3 spans 11 amino acids. Per germline, CDR1 MDHEN and CDR2 SYDVKM. Trimming pared 10 bases from V and 6 bases from J, leaving 13 bases between.

A few counts support this clone. V gene TRBV18 combines with J gene TRBJ1-4; TRBD1 matches 9 bases. The CDR3 has 15 residues. V was clipped by 3 bases and J by 7 bases; unmatched bases: 6. The germline gives CDR1 KGHSH, CDR2 LQKENI. In DNA form, the CDR3 reads TGTGCCAGCTCACCCAAGGGACAGGGTGGTGAAAAACTGTTTTTT. Amino acids: CASSPKGQGGEKLFF. Filled out from reference TRBV18 and TRBJ1-4, the complete variable domain reads NAGVMQNPRHLVRRRGQEARLRCSPMKGHSHVYWYRQLPEEGLKFMVYLQKENIIDESGMPKERFSAEFPKEGPSILRIQQVVRGDSAAYFCASSPKGQGGEKLFFGSGTQLSVL.

The CDR3 bases are TGTGCCAGCAGTGATCGGGGAACCATTCAGTACTTC. Protein: CASSDRGTIQYF. The rearrangement joins TRBV25-1 to TRBJ2-4, with a weak D call TRBD2 (5 bases). Germline V gene data show CDR1 as MGHDK and CDR2 as SYGVNS. Trimming removed 3 bases at V and 9 bases at J, with 9 bases between. This CDR3 has 12 residues.

This clone showed up many times. This chain uses TRBV18 with TRBJ2-7; 8 nucleotides line up with TRBD2. The ends lost 5 bases at V and 3 bases at J; junction bases unmatched: 3. The CDR3 is 13 residues long. The V gene's germline CDR1 is KGHSH and CDR2 LQKENI. The CDR3 nucleotides are TGTGCCAGCTCAAGGGGACTAGACTACGAGCAGTACTTC. It encodes CASSRGLDYEQYF.

As DNA, the CDR3 is TGCACCAGCAGGCCGTGTGAGGATGTGTTCCACGAGCAGTACTTC. It translates to CTSRPCEDVFHEQYF. The chain couples TRBV1 to TRBJ2-7; the D call in the table, TRBD2, was not verified against the DNA. TRBV1 is noted as a pseudogene. The CDR3 is made up of 15 amino acids.

The chain employs TRBV5-1 and TRBJ1-3; D might be TRBD1 (5 bases). Trimming pared 2 bases from V and 1 base from J, leaving 7 bases between. Germline V gene data show CDR1 as SGHRS and CDR2 as YFSETQ. There are 14 residues in the CDR3. The CDR3 coding sequence is TGCGCCAGCAGCTTCGGGGCATCTGGAAACACCATATATTTT. Amino acids: CASSFGASGNTIYF.

The chain carries TRBV5-4 and TRBJ2-1; D not resolved. The germline gives CDR1 SGHNT, CDR2 YYREEE (reference sequence). The CDR3 spans 16 residues. Trimming cost V 1 base and J 0 bases, with 11 bases left between them. CDR3 amino acids: CASSLRRTSSYNEQFF. The CDR3 region has the DNA TGTGCCAGCAGCTTGCGACGGACCAGCTCCTACAATGAGCAGTTCTTC.

This clone is a singleton in its sample. The chain uses TRBV19 and TRBJ1-3; the D gene is possibly TRBD1 (6 bases). V was shortened by 6 bases and J by 0 bases, with 9 bases between the two germline ends. The CDR3 loop spans 14 amino acids. CDR1 is LNHDA and CDR2 is SQIVND in the germline V gene (reference sequence). The CDR3 coding sequence is TGTGCCAGTAGACCGACAGGCTCTGGAAACACCATATATTTT. Amino acids: CASRPTGSGNTIYF.

This clone has just a few counts. The rearrangement joins TRBV6-5 to TRBJ2-7; D not certain. The length of the CDR3 is 13 residues. Germline loops: CDR1 MNHEY, CDR2 SVGAGI. V dropped 6 bases and J dropped 6 bases, with 15 bases sitting between them. This CDR3 reads CASRLGPAREQYF. The DNA for the CDR3 is TGTGCCAGCAGGCTAGGACCCGCCCGCGAGCAGTACTTC.

This sequence joins TRBV6-6 and TRBJ1-1; no reliable D call. Trimming took 2 bases from V and 1 from J, leaving 8 bases between them. The germline V gene has CDR1 MNHNY and CDR2 SVGAGI (reference sequence). The length of the CDR3 is 14 residues. This chain's CDR3 is CASSYEGGNTEAFF. For the CDR3, the DNA is TGTGCCAGCAGTTACGAGGGCGGGAACACTGAAGCTTTCTTT.